Following are 13 T cell receptor beta chains from one sample sequenced in a study of T-cell memory formation after mild COVID-19. MiXCR, applied by TCRdb to the 5' RACE reads, yields one record per CDR3 protein. The table includes just under 150,000 distinct CDR3 sequences, roughly 21% detected once. Specimen: PBMCs or a T cell subset sorted from them (not recorded which). Receptors were obtained from an adult woman who had mild COVID-19 (a few samples of this study predate the infection). Cell type and time point are not known.

This clonotype was seen more than once but under ten times. The chain couples TRBV5-5 to TRBJ1-5, with D possibly TRBD1 on 5 matching bases. Trimming took 5 bases from V and 5 from J, leaving 17 bases between them. Germline CDR1 SGHKS, CDR2 YYEKEE (reference sequence). CDR3 length equals 15 residues. CDR3 loop: CASSGGVLAHQPQHF. For the CDR3, the DNA is TGTGCCAGCAGTGGGGGGGTTCTAGCACATCAGCCCCAGCATTTT.

This chain uses TRBV7-6 with TRBJ2-3, with 10 bases fitting TRBD2. V shed 5 bases and J 3 bases; nucleotides not matched to a gene: 11. The CDR3 has 17 amino acids. CDR1 and CDR2 (germline): SGHVS, FNYEAQ. The CDR3 loop reads CASSLILAGGGTDTQYF. DNA for the CDR3: TGTGCCAGCAGCCTGATATTAGCGGGAGGAGGGACAGATACGCAGTATTTT.

This clonotype has only a few counts. The rearrangement links TRBV19 to TRBJ2-3, with 7 nucleotides matching TRBD2. The CDR3 contains 15 residues. V lost 6 bases to trimming and J lost 3 bases; unmatched junction nucleotides: 9. Germline loops: CDR1 LNHDA, CDR2 SQIVND (reference sequence). CDR3 bases: TGTGCCAGTAGAAAGGATTGGGGGGGAACAGATACGCAGTATTTT. This codes for CASRKDWGGTDTQYF. Together with reference TRBV19 and TRBJ2-3, the CDR3 gives the full variable domain: DGGITQSPKYLFRKEGQNVTLSCEQNLNHDAMYWYRQDPGQGLRLIYYSQIVNDFQKGDIAEGYSVSREKKESFPLTVTSAQKNPTAFYLCASRKDWGGTDTQYFGPGTRLTVL.

This clonotype turned up a few times. CDR3 DNA sequence: TGCGCCAGCAGCTTGGGTCAACTGGGCGAGCAGTACTTC. This translates into CASSLGQLGEQYF. The genes are TRBV5-1 and TRBJ2-7; D is undetermined. From germline, CDR1 is SGHRS and CDR2 YFSETQ. V lost 0 bases to trimming and J lost 6 bases, with 10 bases between them. CDR3 size: 13 residues.

The V and J genes are TRBV15 and TRBJ2-5, with a tentative D call TRBD2 (5 bases). The CDR3 has 13 residues. From germline, CDR1 is LNHNV and CDR2 YYDKDF (reference sequence). Between the trimmed V and J ends, which lost 7 bases and 4 bases, there was a span of 13 bases. The CDR3 DNA follows: TGTGCCACCAAAAGCGGCGATGGAGAGACCCAGTACTTC. It yields the protein CATKSGDGETQYF.

This clonotype has just a few counts. The CDR3 region has the DNA TGTGCCAGCAGCCTTCACGTAGTCCTGAGCTCCTACAATGAGCAGTTCTTC. This sequence encodes CASSLHVVLSSYNEQFF. V usage is TRBV7-9 and J usage is TRBJ2-1; D is unclear. The CDR3 is made up of 17 amino acids. Trimming removed 5 bases at V and 0 bases at J, with 17 bases between. The germline CDR1 and CDR2 sequences are SEHNR and FQNEAQ (reference sequence).

By share of the sample, this clonotype is medium-sized (0.01 to 0.1%). The rearrangement joins TRBV7-2 to TRBJ2-3; no clear D. Germline CDR1 and CDR2: SGHTA and FQGNSA. Trimming removed 1 base from V and 0 bases from J, with 11 bases in between. The CDR3 has 16 residues. The CDR3 spells CASSLVLPTSTDTQYF. The CDR3, as DNA: TGTGCCAGCAGCTTAGTTCTACCAACTAGCACAGATACGCAGTATTTT.

This rearrangement joins TRBV5-1 to TRBJ2-2, with D possibly being TRBD1 (6 bases). There are 16 residues in the CDR3. The V and J ends lost 4 bases and 5 bases respectively, with 18 bases between them. The germline CDR1 and CDR2 sequences are SGHRS and YFSETQ. Here the CDR3 DNA reads TGCGCCAGCAGCCGTAGGGACACTCGAAGTACCGGGGAGCTGTTTTTT. It is translated as CASSRRDTRSTGELFF.

This clonotype was counted a few times. The chain carries TRBV3-1 and TRBJ2-3; D is unresolved. The CDR3 covers 17 residues. The V gene's germline CDR1 is LGHDT and CDR2 YNNKEL (reference sequence). V lost 0 bases and J lost 5, with 18 bases in between. In DNA form, the CDR3 reads TGTGCCAGCAGCCAAGATAGAATAACTGGCGGTCGAGATACGCAGTATTTT. This sequence encodes CASSQDRITGGRDTQYF.

This clonotype occurred a few times. The chain recombines TRBV12-3 or TRBV12-4 with TRBJ1-2; 7 positions match TRBD1. The CDR3 totals 14 residues. The V segment lost 7 bases and the J segment 3 bases; nucleotides outside the gene matches: 8. CDR3 amino acids: CASTLQGRDYGYTF. DNA for the CDR3: TGTGCCAGCACCCTACAGGGGAGGGACTATGGCTACACCTTC.

The genes are TRBV11-2 and TRBJ2-2; D is unclear. Trimming left V 7 bases short and J 3 bases short, with 9 bases between. The CDR3 length is 13 residues. Per the germline V gene, CDR1 is SGHAT and CDR2 is FQNNGV. In nucleotides, the CDR3 is TGTGCCAGCATCAAACTGGACACCGGGGAGCTGTTTTTT. It specifies CASIKLDTGELFF. The full variable domain, with the rest looked up from reference TRBV11-2 and TRBJ2-2, is EAGVAQSPRYKIIEKRQSVAFWCNPISGHATLYWYQQILGQGPKLLIQFQNNGVVDDSQLPKDRFSAERLKGVDSTLKIQPAKLEDSAVYLCASIKLDTGELFFGEGSRLTVL.

The rearrangement joins TRBV20-1 to TRBJ2-5; 9 bases match TRBD1. Looked up from germline, CDR1 is DFQATT and CDR2 is SNEGSKA (reference sequence). V lost 0 bases and J lost 2; bases outside the gene matches: 4. The CDR3 covers 15 residues. Here the CDR3 reads CSARDRGTGQETQYF. DNA of the CDR3: TGCAGTGCTAGAGATCGGGGGACAGGGCAAGAGACCCAGTACTTC.

The gene calls are TRBV12-3 or TRBV12-4 and TRBJ1-2; no reliable D call. Trimming shortened V by 2 bases and J by 8 bases, and 18 bases separated the two germline ends. The CDR3 is 15 residues long. The CDR3 sequence: CASSLFGTDMGGYTF. The CDR3 nucleotides are TGTGCCAGCAGTTTATTCGGCACCGACATGGGGGGCTACACCTTC.